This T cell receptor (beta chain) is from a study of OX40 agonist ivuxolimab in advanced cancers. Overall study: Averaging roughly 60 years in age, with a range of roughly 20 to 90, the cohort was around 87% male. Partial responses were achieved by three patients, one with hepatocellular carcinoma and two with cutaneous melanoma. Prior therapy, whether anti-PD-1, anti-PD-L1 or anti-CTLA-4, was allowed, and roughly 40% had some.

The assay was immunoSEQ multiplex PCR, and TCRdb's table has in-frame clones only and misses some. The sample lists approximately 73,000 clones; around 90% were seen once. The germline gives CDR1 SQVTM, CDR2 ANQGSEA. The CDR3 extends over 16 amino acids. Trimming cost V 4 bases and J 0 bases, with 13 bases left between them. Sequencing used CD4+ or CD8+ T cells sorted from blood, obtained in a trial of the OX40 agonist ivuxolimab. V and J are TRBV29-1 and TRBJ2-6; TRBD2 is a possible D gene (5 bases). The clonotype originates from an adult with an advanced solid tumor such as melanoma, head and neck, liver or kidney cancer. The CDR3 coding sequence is TGCAGCGTTGTGGGAGAACGACACTCTGGGGCCAACGTCCTGACTTTC. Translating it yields CSVVGERHSGANVLTF.